This TCR beta chain was sequenced during a study of T cell repertoires in cytomegalovirus infection. Study at large: Public TCR beta signatures marked donors with CMV infection and the matching HLA. The study's findings and limits: Individuals carrying CMV plus the relevant HLA were identified by cumulative frequency of public TCR beta families.

TCRdb reprocessed the reads via MiXCR and lists one record per CDR3 protein. In the table there are about 440,000 distinct CDR3 sequences, about 33% of which are singletons. This clonotype was observed a few times. Its antigen is as yet unknown. This CDR3 is built from 15 residues. The germline V gene has CDR1 MDHEN and CDR2 SYDVKM. V lost 4 bases and J lost 6, with 19 bases in between. This chain connects TRBV28 to TRBJ2-7, with D perhaps TRBD1 or TRBD2 (5 bases each). This clonotype originated in a human donor in good health (CMV status not recorded). Some clones in this sample may be carry-over from other donors' samples. The sample was PBMCs. In DNA form, the CDR3 reads TGTGCCAGCAGTTCCACTGAGGGGTCGATTCTCGAGCAGTACTTC. As protein: CASSSTEGSILEQYF.